The source of this T cell receptor beta chain is a study of CD8+CD57+ T cells in acquired aplastic anemia. General study results and limits: Levels of CD8+ Simpson's diversity were not significantly distinct in patients versus controls.

The study profiled TCR beta VDJ and CDR3 using genomic DNA as template. MiXCR was run by TCRdb on the reads, yielding one entry per CDR3 protein. The sample has about 180,000 distinct CDR3 sequences; 45% to 55% are singletons. Trimming took 7 bases from V and 5 from J, leaving 15 bases between them. Germline V gives CDR1 SNHLY, CDR2 FYNNEI. This CDR3 comprises 14 residues. Concerning this clonotype itself: Its antigen remains unidentified.

Patients chosen for sequencing had shown CD8+CD57+ cell expansion by flow cytometry. The patients, all of them, had severe acquired aplastic anemia. Patients were treatment-naive when blood was sampled. What was sequenced was sorted CD4+, CD8+, or CD8+CD57+ T cells (not recorded which) from PBMCs. The source of this sequence is a human donor with aplastic anemia. The chain is built from TRBV2 and TRBJ1-5; weak D call: TRBD1 (5 bases). The CDR3 DNA follows: TGTGCCAGCACTGACGGCGGGGCCCATCAGCCCCAGCATTTT. It yields the protein CASTDGGAHQPQHF.